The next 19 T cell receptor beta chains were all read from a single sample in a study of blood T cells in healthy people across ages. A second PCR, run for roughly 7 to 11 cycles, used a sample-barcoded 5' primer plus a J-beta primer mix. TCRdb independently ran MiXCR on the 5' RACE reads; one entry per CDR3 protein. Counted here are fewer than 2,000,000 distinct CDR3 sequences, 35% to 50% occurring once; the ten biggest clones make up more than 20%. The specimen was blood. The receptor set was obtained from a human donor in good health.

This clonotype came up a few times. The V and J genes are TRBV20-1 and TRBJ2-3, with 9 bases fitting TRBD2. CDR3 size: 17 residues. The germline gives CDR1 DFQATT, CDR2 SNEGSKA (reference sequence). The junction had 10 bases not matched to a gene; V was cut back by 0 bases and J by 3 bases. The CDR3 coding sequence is TGCAGTGCTAGAGATCCCAGCGGGGGGCACCGAACAGATACGCAGTATTTT. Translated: CSARDPSGGHRTDTQYF.

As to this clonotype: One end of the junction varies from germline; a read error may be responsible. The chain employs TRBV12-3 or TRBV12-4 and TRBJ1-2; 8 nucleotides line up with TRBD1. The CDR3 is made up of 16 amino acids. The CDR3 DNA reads TGTGCCAGCAGTTCTCACAGGACAGGGCTGAAATATGGCCACACCTTC. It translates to CASSSHRTGLKYGHTF.

In nucleotides, the CDR3 is TGTGCCAGCAGTTTGATAGCATTTGGCACAGATACGCAGTATTTT. Its protein is CASSLIAFGTDTQYF. This chain joins TRBV28 and TRBJ2-3; no reliable D call. The germline CDR1 and CDR2 sequences are MDHEN and SYDVKM. The CDR3 totals 15 residues. The V and J ends lost 3 bases and 1 base respectively, with 11 bases between them.

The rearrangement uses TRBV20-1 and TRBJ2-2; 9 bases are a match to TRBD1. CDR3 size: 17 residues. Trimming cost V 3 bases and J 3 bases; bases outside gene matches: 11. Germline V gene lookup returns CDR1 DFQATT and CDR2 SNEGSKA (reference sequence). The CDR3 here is CSARFGQGLLDTGELFF. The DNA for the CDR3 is TGCAGTGCTAGGTTCGGACAGGGGCTTTTGGACACCGGGGAGCTGTTTTTT.

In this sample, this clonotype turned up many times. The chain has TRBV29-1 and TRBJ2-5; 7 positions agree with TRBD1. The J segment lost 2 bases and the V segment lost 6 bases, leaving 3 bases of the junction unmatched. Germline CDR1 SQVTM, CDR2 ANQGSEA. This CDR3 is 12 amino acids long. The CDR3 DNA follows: TGCAGCGTCCGGACAGGTCAAGAGACCCAGTACTTC. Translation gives CSVRTGQETQYF.

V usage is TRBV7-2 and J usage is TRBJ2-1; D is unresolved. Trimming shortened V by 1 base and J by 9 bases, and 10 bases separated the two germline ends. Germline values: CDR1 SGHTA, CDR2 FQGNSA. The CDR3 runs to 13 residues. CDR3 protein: CASSLGSAREQFF. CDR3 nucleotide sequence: TGTGCCAGCAGCTTAGGGTCAGCGCGTGAGCAGTTCTTC.

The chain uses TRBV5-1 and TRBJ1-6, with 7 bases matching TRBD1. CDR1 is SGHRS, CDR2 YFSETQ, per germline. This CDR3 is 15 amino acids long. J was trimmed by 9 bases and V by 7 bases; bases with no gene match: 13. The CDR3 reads CASAWQGDVSSPLHF. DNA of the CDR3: TGCGCCAGCGCATGGCAGGGGGACGTGAGTTCACCCCTCCACTTT. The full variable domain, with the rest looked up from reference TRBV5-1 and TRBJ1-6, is KAGVTQTPRYLIKTRGQQVTLSCSPISGHRSVSWYQQTPGQGLQFLFEYFSETQRNKGNFPGRFSGRQFSNSRSEMNVSTLELGDSALYLCASAWQGDVSSPLHFGNGTRLTVT.

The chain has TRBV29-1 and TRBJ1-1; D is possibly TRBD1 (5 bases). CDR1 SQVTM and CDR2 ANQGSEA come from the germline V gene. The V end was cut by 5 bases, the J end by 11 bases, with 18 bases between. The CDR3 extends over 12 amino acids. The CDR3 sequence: CSVHFGVREAFF. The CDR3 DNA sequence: TGCAGCGTTCACTTCGGGGTCAGGGAGGCTTTCTTT.

The CDR3 DNA is TGCAGTGCGGATAGCTTTCGATACGAGCAGTACTTC. As protein: CSADSFRYEQYF. The chain is built from TRBV20-1 and TRBJ2-7; D gene ambiguous. The V gene's germline CDR1 is DFQATT and CDR2 SNEGSKA (reference sequence). The CDR3 is made up of 12 amino acids. V was shortened by 6 bases and J by 4 bases, with 13 bases between the two germline ends.

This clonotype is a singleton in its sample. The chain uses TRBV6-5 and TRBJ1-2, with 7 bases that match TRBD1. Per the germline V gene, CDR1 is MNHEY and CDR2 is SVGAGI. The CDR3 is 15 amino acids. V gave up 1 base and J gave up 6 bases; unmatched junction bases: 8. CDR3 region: CASSYYGQGEDGYTF. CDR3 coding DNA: TGTGCCAGCAGTTACTACGGCCAGGGGGAGGATGGCTACACCTTC.

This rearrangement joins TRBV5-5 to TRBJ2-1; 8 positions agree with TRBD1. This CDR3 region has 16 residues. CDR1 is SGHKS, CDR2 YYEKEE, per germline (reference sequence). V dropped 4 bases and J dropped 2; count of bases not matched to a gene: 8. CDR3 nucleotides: TGTGCCAGCAGCCCTGACAGGGGCCTTACCTACAATGAGCAGTTCTTC. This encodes CASSPDRGLTYNEQFF. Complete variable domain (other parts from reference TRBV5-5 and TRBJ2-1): DAGVTQSPTHLIKTRGQQVTLRCSPISGHKSVSWYQQVLGQGPQFIFQYYEKEERGRGNFPDRFSARQFPNYSSELNVNALLLGDSALYLCASSPDRGLTYNEQFFGPGTRLTVL.

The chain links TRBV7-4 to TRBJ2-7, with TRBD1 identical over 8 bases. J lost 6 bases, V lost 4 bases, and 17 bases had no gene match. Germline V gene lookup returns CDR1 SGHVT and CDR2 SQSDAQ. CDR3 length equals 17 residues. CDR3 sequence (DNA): TGTGCCAGCAGCTCCTCAGTCAGGGGGCAGAGAGGGGGCGAGCAGTACTTC. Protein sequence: CASSSSVRGQRGGEQYF.

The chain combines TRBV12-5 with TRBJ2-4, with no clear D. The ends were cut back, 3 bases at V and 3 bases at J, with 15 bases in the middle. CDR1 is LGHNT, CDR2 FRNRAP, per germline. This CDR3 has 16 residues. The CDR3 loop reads CASGFGIDPDKNIQYF. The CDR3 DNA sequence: TGTGCTAGTGGTTTTGGTATCGACCCGGACAAAAACATTCAGTACTTC.

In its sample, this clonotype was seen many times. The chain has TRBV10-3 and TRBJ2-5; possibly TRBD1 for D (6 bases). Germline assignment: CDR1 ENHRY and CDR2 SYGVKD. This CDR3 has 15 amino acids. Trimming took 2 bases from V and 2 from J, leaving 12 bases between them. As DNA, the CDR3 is TGTGCCATCAGTGAGGGACAGACCCAACAAGAGACCCAGTACTTC. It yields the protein CAISEGQTQQETQYF.

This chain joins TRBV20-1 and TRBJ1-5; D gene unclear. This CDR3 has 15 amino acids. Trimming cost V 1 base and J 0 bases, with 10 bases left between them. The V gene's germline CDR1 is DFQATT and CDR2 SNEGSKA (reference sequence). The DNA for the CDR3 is TGCAGTGCTAGAGTTAGCAAGAATAGCAATCAGCCCCAGCATTTT. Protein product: CSARVSKNSNQPQHF.

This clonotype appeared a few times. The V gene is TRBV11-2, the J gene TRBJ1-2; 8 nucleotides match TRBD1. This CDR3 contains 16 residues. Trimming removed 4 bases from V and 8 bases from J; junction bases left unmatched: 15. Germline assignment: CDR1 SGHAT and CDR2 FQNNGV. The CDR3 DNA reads TGTGCCAGCAGCTCGCTTAGGACAGGGTCCGGCAGGGGCTACACCTTC. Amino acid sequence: CASSSLRTGSGRGYTF.

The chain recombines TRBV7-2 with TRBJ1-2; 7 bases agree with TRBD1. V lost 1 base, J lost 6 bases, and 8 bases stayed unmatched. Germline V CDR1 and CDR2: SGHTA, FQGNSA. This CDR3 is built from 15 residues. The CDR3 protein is CASSLVTGAQDGYTF. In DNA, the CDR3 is TGTGCCAGCAGCTTAGTAACAGGGGCGCAAGATGGCTACACCTTC.

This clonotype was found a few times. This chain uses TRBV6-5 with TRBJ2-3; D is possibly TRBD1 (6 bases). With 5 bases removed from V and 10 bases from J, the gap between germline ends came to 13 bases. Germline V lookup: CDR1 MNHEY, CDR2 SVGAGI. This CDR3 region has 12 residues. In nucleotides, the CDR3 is TGTGCCAGCAGTGTAGACAGGTCAGCGCAGTATTTT. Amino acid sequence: CASSVDRSAQYF.

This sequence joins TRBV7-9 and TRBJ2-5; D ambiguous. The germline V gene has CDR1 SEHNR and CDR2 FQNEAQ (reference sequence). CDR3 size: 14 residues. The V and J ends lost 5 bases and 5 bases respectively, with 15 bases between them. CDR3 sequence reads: CASSPSQRRETQYF. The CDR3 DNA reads TGTGCCAGCAGCCCGAGCCAGCGTCGGGAGACCCAGTACTTC.